The rows below give T cell receptor beta chains drawn from one sample of a study of blood T cell repertoires in COVID-19. This table comes from immunoSEQ multiplex PCR, and its TCRdb copy is limited to in-frame clones, with some not included. Here the sample spans about 110,000 clones, more than 75% being singletons. Sequencing input: peripheral blood. Receptors originate from a human donor in a cohort sampled during active COVID-19. Each CDR3 is given with its conserved first and last residue. D genes are given only for firm matches. Part of the rows lack a size; the others show once, few, many or a class for expanded clones.

abundance: -
v_gene: TRBV20-1
j_gene: TRBJ2-7
d_gene: TRBD2
CDR3aa: CSASSWASGSGEQYF
CDR3nt: TGCAGTGCTAGTAGTTGGGCTAGCGGGAGCGGCGAGCAGTACTTC

abundance: -
v_gene: TRBV11-2
j_gene: TRBJ1-1
d_gene: -
CDR3aa: CASSEQVQGTEAFF
CDR3nt: TGTGCCAGCAGCGAACAGGTTCAAGGTACTGAAGCTTTCTTT

abundance: -
v_gene: TRBV6-1
j_gene: TRBJ2-7
d_gene: -
CDR3aa: CASSEAPRAYEQYF
CDR3nt: TGTGCCAGCAGTGAAGCGCCCAGGGCCTACGAGCAGTACTTC

abundance: -
v_gene: TRBV11-2
j_gene: TRBJ1-6
d_gene: -
CDR3aa: CASSFSGSDSPLHF
CDR3nt: TGTGCCAGCAGCTTCTCGGGGTCAGATTCACCCCTCCACTTT

abundance: -
v_gene: TRBV7-2
j_gene: TRBJ2-2
d_gene: -
CDR3aa: CASSGPTGVGSTGELFF
CDR3nt: TGTGCCAGCAGCGGCCCAACAGGGGTCGGGAGCACCGGGGAGCTGTTTTTT

abundance: -
v_gene: TRBV10-3
j_gene: TRBJ1-1
d_gene: -
CDR3aa: CAISESTRKNGNTEAFF
CDR3nt: TGTGCCATCAGTGAGTCCACCCGAAAGAACGGGAACACTGAAGCTTTCTTT

abundance: -
v_gene: TRBV18
j_gene: TRBJ1-1
d_gene: -
CDR3aa: CASSPGGGAMNTEAFF
CDR3nt: TGTGCCAGCTCACCAGGAGGGGGGGCAATGAACACTGAAGCTTTCTTT

abundance: -
v_gene: TRBV18
j_gene: TRBJ2-7
d_gene: TRBD1
CDR3aa: CASSNLQGAYEQYF
CDR3nt: TGTGCCAGCTCAAACTTACAGGGGGCGTACGAGCAGTACTTC

abundance: -
v_gene: TRBV5-1
j_gene: TRBJ2-5
d_gene: -
CDR3aa: CASSISGDRETQYF
CDR3nt: TGCGCCAGCAGCATATCAGGGGATAGGGAGACCCAGTACTTC

abundance: -
v_gene: TRBV4-1
j_gene: TRBJ1-1
d_gene: -
CDR3aa: CASSQDGRVAFF
CDR3nt: TGCGCCAGCAGCCAAGATGGCAGGGTTGCTTTCTTT

abundance: -
v_gene: TRBV13
j_gene: TRBJ1-4
d_gene: -
CDR3aa: CASSLNRANEKLFF
CDR3nt: TGTGCCAGCAGCTTAAACAGAGCTAATGAAAAACTGTTTTTT

abundance: -
v_gene: TRBV28
j_gene: TRBJ2-1
d_gene: -
CDR3aa: CASSLFVRGSGNEQFF
CDR3nt: TGTGCCAGCAGTTTATTCGTCCGGGGGAGCGGCAATGAGCAGTTCTTC

abundance: -
v_gene: TRBV28
j_gene: TRBJ2-1
d_gene: -
CDR3aa: CASSPARVIRDNEQFF
CDR3nt: TGTGCCAGCAGTCCGGCCCGAGTAATCCGGGACAATGAGCAGTTCTTC

abundance: few
v_gene: TRBV12-3/TRBV12-4
j_gene: TRBJ2-7
d_gene: -
CDR3aa: CASSTFYEQYF
CDR3nt: TGTGCCAGCAGCACATTCTACGAGCAGTACTTC

abundance: few
v_gene: TRBV18
j_gene: TRBJ2-1
d_gene: TRBD2
CDR3aa: CASSRASGSNEQFF
CDR3nt: TGTGCCAGCTCACGAGCTAGCGGGAGCAATGAGCAGTTCTTC

abundance: -
v_gene: TRBV5-1
j_gene: TRBJ1-2
d_gene: TRBD1
CDR3aa: CASSLDRDDSFRGGYTF
CDR3nt: TGCGCCAGCAGCCTGGACAGGGACGATTCCTTTCGTGGGGGCTACACCTTC

abundance: -
v_gene: TRBV27
j_gene: TRBJ2-1
d_gene: TRBD1
CDR3aa: CASSPPPPTGDEQFF
CDR3nt: TGTGCCAGCAGTCCTCCCCCCCCGACAGGGGATGAGCAGTTCTTC

abundance: -
v_gene: TRBV9
j_gene: TRBJ1-1
d_gene: TRBD1
CDR3aa: CASSVGTGASITEAFF
CDR3nt: TGTGCCAGCAGCGTAGGTACAGGGGCGAGTATCACTGAAGCTTTCTTT

abundance: -
v_gene: TRBV30
j_gene: TRBJ1-4
d_gene: TRBD1
CDR3aa: CAWGNRGNEKLFF
CDR3nt: TGTGCCTGGGGGAACAGGGGTAATGAAAAACTGTTTTTT

abundance: -
v_gene: TRBV7-2
j_gene: TRBJ2-4
d_gene: TRBD1
CDR3aa: CASSLSTGVQNIQYF
CDR3nt: TGTGCCAGCAGCTTAAGTACAGGGGTTCAAAACATTCAGTACTTC

abundance: -
v_gene: TRBV15
j_gene: TRBJ2-3
d_gene: TRBD2
CDR3aa: CATSRSLAGRSGTDTQYF
CDR3nt: TGTGCCACCAGCAGAAGTCTAGCGGGACGTTCCGGCACAGATACGCAGTATTTT

abundance: -
v_gene: TRBV21-1
j_gene: TRBJ1-5
d_gene: -
CDR3aa: CASSKGPTPPFRPQHF
CDR3nt: TGTGCCAGCAGCAAAGGGCCGACACCCCCGTTTCGGCCCCAGCATTTT

abundance: -
v_gene: TRBV5-1
j_gene: TRBJ2-2
d_gene: -
CDR3aa: CASREPTGELFF
CDR3nt: TGCGCCAGCAGAGAGCCGACCGGGGAGCTGTTTTTT

abundance: -
v_gene: TRBV18
j_gene: TRBJ1-3
d_gene: -
CDR3aa: CASSPQRSSGNTIYF
CDR3nt: TGTGCCAGCTCACCACAGCGTAGCTCTGGAAACACCATATATTTT

abundance: once
v_gene: TRBV6-5
j_gene: TRBJ1-2
d_gene: -
CDR3aa: CASSYDRVTNYGYTF
CDR3nt: TGTGCCAGCAGTTACGACAGAGTCACTAACTATGGCTACACCTTC

abundance: -
v_gene: TRBV6-4
j_gene: TRBJ2-3
d_gene: -
CDR3aa: CASSDGGGGSTQYF
CDR3nt: TGTGCCAGCAGTGACGGAGGGGGGGGCTCTACGCAGTATTTT

abundance: -
v_gene: TRBV27
j_gene: TRBJ2-1
d_gene: TRBD2
CDR3aa: CASSLRPSGGSYNEQFF
CDR3nt: TGTGCCAGCAGTTTAAGGCCCAGCGGGGGCTCCTACAATGAGCAGTTCTTC

abundance: few
v_gene: TRBV4-2
j_gene: TRBJ1-1
d_gene: -
CDR3aa: CASSQDQGRREAFF
CDR3nt: TGTGCCAGCAGCCAAGATCAGGGGCGACGGGAAGCTTTCTTT

abundance: -
v_gene: TRBV6-5
j_gene: TRBJ2-7
d_gene: TRBD1
CDR3aa: CASRRTGGMDEQYF
CDR3nt: TGTGCCAGCAGACGGACAGGGGGGATGGACGAGCAGTACTTC

abundance: -
v_gene: TRBV4-1
j_gene: TRBJ1-5
d_gene: -
CDR3aa: CASSQTQGNQPQHF
CDR3nt: TGCGCCAGCAGCCAGACCCAGGGAAATCAGCCCCAGCATTTT

abundance: -
v_gene: TRBV28
j_gene: TRBJ2-5
d_gene: TRBD2
CDR3aa: CASISLAGGRETQYF
CDR3nt: TGTGCCAGCATCTCCCTAGCGGGAGGGCGTGAGACCCAGTACTTC